The rows below give T cell receptor beta chains drawn from one sample of a study of shared clonotypes between healthy human individuals. Assay: immunoSEQ multiplex PCR; the TCRdb copy retains only in-frame clones and omits some. The repertoire holds 2 million to 2.5 million clones, 90% to 95% seen once, with about 1.5% in the top ten. The source material was naive CD8+ T cells from PBMCs. The receptors come from a man aged 18 to 35 in good health. Some clones in this sample may be carry-over from other donors' samples. CDR3s include the opening cysteine and the closing phenylalanine or tryptophan. Each record gives: CDR3 length, J gene, clone size, V gene, D gene, CDR3 DNA, CDR3 protein. A D gene is named only where the DNA matches it firmly. Expanded clones get a size class; other rows say once, few or many, or leave the size out.

13 | TRBJ2-7 | NA | TRBV28 | NA | TGTGCCAGCAGTTTACAGCTCAACTACGAGCAGTACTTC | CASSLQLNYEQYF
15 | TRBJ2-7 | once | TRBV4-1 | NA | TGCGCCAGCAGCCAAGTACAGGGCCTCTCCTACGAGCAGTACTTC | CASSQVQGLSYEQYF
16 | TRBJ2-3 | NA | TRBV14 | TRBD2 | TGTGCCAGCAGCCCGGGGACTAGCGATATGAGTAATACGCAGTATTTT | CASSPGTSDMSNTQYF
13 | TRBJ1-2 | NA | TRBV10-3 | NA | TGTGCCATCACGGGAGAGAGGGGCTATGGCTACACCTTC | CAITGERGYGYTF
13 | TRBJ1-4 | NA | TRBV10-3 | NA | TGTGCCACCGGGGCGGCTCTTAATGAAAAACTGTTTTTT | CATGAALNEKLFF
12 | TRBJ2-7 | NA | TRBV9 | NA | TGTGCCAGCAGCGCCCGAGGGGACGAGCAGTACTTC | CASSARGDEQYF
16 | TRBJ2-2 | NA | TRBV13 | NA | TGTGCCACCACCGAGGGGGGTGGACGGAACACCGGGGAGCTGTTTTTT | CATTEGGGRNTGELFF
14 | TRBJ1-4 | once | TRBV27 | NA | TGTGCCAGCAGTTTACAAATACGGAATGAAAAACTGTTTTTT | CASSLQIRNEKLFF
13 | TRBJ2-2 | NA | TRBV27 | NA | TGTGCCAGCACTCTCGTAGCCACCGGGGAGCTGTTTTTT | CASTLVATGELFF
19 | TRBJ2-1 | NA | TRBV28 | NA | TGTGCCAGCAGTTTATGGGGATTAGCGGTGCCTAGCTCCTACAATGAGCAGTTCTTC | CASSLWGLAVPSSYNEQFF
17 | TRBJ2-3 | NA | TRBV15 | NA | TGTGCCACCAGCAGAGATGAACCGAGTTGGAGCACAGATACGCAGTATTTT | CATSRDEPSWSTDTQYF
14 | TRBJ2-1 | NA | TRBV4-1 | TRBD2 | TGCGCCAGCAGCCTCCAAACCCGGGGGGGTGAGCAGTTCTTC | CASSLQTRGGEQFF
15 | TRBJ2-7 | NA | TRBV4-1 | NA | TGCGCCAGCAGCCAAAGTACAGCGGCCGAATACGAGCAGTACTTC | CASSQSTAAEYEQYF
17 | TRBJ1-5 | NA | TRBV19 | TRBD1 | TGTGCCAGTAGTATAGATATTACAGGGGTGAGCAATCAGCCCCAGCATTTT | CASSIDITGVSNQPQHF
11 | TRBJ1-1 | few | TRBV29-1 | NA | TGCAGCAGCGGGGTGAACACTGAAGCTTTCTTT | CSSGVNTEAFF
15 | TRBJ2-1 | NA | TRBV7-8 | TRBD2 | TGTGCCAGCAGCTTAGTTGCGGGAGTATTTAATGAGCAGTTCTTC | CASSLVAGVFNEQFF
17 | TRBJ2-1 | NA | TRBV2 | TRBD2 | TGTGCCAGCAGTGCCCCGGCGGCTAGCGGGAACTTCGGTGAGCAGTTCTTC | CASSAPAASGNFGEQFF
13 | TRBJ2-1 | NA | TRBV27 | NA | TGTGCCAGCAGCCTGGACAGCCACAATGAGCAGTTCTTC | CASSLDSHNEQFF
17 | TRBJ2-3 | NA | TRBV7-6 | NA | TGTGCCAGCAGCTTAGTTGGGGGCAGGAGGCCCACAGATACGCAGTATTTT | CASSLVGGRRPTDTQYF
13 | TRBJ2-7 | NA | TRBV4-3 | NA | TGCGCCAGCAGCCAAGTAATGACCGGCGAGCAGTACTTC | CASSQVMTGEQYF
16 | TRBJ2-7 | NA | TRBV10-3 | NA | TGTGCCATCAGTGAGCCTCAGGATCACAGCTCCTACGAGCAGTACTTC | CAISEPQDHSSYEQYF
14 | TRBJ2-5 | NA | TRBV28 | NA | TGTGCCAGCAGTTTGGTGGGCATACAAGAGACCCAGTACTTC | CASSLVGIQETQYF
15 | TRBJ2-7 | NA | TRBV7-9 | NA | TGTGCCAGCAGCCCTAAGCAACCCCTCTCCTACGAGCAGTACTTC | CASSPKQPLSYEQYF
18 | TRBJ2-5 | NA | TRBV4-1 | NA | TGCGCCAGCAGCCTTTCTGGGCGGGGTCGAGTCGTACAAGAGACCCAGTACTTC | CASSLSGRGRVVQETQYF
15 | TRBJ2-7 | NA | TRBV11-2 | NA | TGTGCCAGCAGCTTAGCCCCCAGGGATTCCTACGAGCAGTACTTC | CASSLAPRDSYEQYF
15 | TRBJ2-1 | NA | TRBV9 | NA | TGTGCCAGCAGCGTAGATTCAGGCCGATTCAATGAGCAGTTCTTC | CASSVDSGRFNEQFF
16 | TRBJ2-1 | NA | TRBV11-2 | NA | TGTGCCAGCCGACCCCCACGGGGTATCTCCTACAATGAGCAGTTCTTC | CASRPPRGISYNEQFF
14 | TRBJ2-1 | NA | TRBV27 | TRBD2 | TGTGCCAGCAGTTGGCTAGCGGGAGTTCATGAGCAGTTCTTC | CASSWLAGVHEQFF
13 | TRBJ2-1 | NA | TRBV19 | NA | TGTGCCAGTAGCGAATCTCCGGGGTATGAGCAGTTCTTC | CASSESPGYEQFF
14 | TRBJ2-1 | NA | TRBV2 | NA | TGTGCCAGCAGTGGAGGATTCTCCTACAATGAGCAGTTCTTC | CASSGGFSYNEQFF
15 | TRBJ2-1 | NA | TRBV7-9 | TRBD1 | TGTGCCAGCAGCACCAGACAGGGGGCCAACAATGAGCAGTTCTTC | CASSTRQGANNEQFF
20 | TRBJ1-1 | NA | TRBV28 | NA | TGTGCCAGCAGTTTTCCCACGACCGACAGTAGGGGGGAAATGGACACTGAAGCTTTCTTT | CASSFPTTDSRGEMDTEAFF
14 | TRBJ2-7 | NA | TRBV7-9 | NA | TGTGCCAGCGCCCCTCAAGGGTTCCCCTACGAGCAGTACTTC | CASAPQGFPYEQYF
14 | TRBJ1-3 | few | TRBV7-9 | NA | TGTGCCAGCAGCGGTCCAAACTCTGGAAACACCATATATTTT | CASSGPNSGNTIYF
16 | TRBJ1-5 | NA | TRBV27 | NA | TGTGCCAGCAGTTTATTTGGGGGGCCGAGCAATCAGCCCCAGCATTTT | CASSLFGGPSNQPQHF
12 | TRBJ2-7 | NA | TRBV11-2 | NA | TGTGCCAGCAGCCTCCGCGGCTACGAGCAGTACTTC | CASSLRGYEQYF
13 | TRBJ2-7 | NA | TRBV29-1 | TRBD1 | TGCAGCGTTGTACAGGGGGCTATCTACGAGCAGTACTTC | CSVVQGAIYEQYF
11 | TRBJ1-1 | NA | TRBV29-1 | TRBD1 | TGCAGCGGGAGGGGGCGAGGAGAGGCTTTCTTT | CSGRGRGEAFF
15 | TRBJ2-5 | NA | TRBV5-1 | TRBD2 | TGCGCCAGCAGCAATGGACTAGCGGAGGAAGAGACCCAGTACTTC | CASSNGLAEEETQYF